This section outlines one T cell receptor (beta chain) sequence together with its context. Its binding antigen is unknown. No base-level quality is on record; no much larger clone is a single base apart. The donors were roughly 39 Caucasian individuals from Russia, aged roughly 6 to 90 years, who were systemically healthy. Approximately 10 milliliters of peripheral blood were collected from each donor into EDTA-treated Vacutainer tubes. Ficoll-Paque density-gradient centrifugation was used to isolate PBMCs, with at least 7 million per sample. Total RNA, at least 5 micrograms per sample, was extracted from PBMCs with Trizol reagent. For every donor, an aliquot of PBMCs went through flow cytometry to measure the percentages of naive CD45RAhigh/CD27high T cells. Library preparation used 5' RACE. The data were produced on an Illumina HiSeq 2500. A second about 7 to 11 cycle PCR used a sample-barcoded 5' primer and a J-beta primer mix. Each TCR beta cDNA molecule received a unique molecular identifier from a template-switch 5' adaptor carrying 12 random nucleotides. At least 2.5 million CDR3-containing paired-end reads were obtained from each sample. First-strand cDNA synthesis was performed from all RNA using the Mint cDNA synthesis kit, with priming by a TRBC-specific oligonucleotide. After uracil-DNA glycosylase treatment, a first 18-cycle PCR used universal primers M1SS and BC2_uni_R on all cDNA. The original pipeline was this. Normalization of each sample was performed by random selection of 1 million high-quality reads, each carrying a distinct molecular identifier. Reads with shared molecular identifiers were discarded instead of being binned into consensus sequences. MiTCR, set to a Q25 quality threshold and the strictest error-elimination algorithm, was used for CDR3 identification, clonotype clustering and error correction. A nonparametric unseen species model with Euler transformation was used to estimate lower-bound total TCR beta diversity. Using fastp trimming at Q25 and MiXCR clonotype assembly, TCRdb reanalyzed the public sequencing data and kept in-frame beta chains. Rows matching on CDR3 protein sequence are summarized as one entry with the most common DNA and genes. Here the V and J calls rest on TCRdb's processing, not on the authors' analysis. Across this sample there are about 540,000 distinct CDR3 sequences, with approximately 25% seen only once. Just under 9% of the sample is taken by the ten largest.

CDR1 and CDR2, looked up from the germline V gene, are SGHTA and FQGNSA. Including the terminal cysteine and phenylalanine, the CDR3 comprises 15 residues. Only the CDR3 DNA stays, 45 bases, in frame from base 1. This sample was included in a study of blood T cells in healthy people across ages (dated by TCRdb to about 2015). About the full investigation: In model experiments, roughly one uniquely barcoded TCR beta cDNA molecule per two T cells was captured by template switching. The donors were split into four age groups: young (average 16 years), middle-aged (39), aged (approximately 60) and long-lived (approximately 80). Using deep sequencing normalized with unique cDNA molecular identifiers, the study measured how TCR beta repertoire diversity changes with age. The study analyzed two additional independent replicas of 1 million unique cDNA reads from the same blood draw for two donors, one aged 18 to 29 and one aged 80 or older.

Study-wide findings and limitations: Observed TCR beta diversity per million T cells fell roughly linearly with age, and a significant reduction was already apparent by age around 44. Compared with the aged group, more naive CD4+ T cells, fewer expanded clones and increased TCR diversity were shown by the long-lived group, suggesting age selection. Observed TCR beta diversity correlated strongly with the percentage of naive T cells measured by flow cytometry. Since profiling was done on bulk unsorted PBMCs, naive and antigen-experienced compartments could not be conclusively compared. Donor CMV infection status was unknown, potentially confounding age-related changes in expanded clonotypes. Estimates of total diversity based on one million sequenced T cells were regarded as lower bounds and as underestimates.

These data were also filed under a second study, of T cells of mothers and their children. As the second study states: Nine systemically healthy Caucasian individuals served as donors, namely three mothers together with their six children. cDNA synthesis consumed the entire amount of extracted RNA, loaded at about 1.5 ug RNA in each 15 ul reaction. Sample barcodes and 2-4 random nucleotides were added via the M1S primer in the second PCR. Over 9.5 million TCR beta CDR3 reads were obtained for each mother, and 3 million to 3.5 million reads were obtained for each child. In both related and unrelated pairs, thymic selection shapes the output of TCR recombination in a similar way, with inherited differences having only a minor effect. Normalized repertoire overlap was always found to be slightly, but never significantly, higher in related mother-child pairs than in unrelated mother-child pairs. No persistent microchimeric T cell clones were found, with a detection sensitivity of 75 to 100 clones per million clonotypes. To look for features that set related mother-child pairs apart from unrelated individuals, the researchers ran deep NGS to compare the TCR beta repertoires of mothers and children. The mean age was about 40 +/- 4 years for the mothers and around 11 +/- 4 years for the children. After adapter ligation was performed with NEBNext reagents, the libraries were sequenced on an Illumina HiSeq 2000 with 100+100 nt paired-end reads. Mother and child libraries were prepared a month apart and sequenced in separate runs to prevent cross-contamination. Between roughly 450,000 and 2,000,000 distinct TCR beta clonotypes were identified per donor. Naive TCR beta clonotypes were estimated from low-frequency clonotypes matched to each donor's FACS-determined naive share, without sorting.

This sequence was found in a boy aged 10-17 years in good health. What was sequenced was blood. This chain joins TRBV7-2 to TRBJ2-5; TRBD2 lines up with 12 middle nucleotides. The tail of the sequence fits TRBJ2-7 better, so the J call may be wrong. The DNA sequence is TGTGCCAGCAGCCTGACTAGCGGGAGCGGCTACGAGCAGTACTTC. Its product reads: CASSLTSGSGYEQYF.